This T cell receptor (beta chain) derives from a study of blood T cell repertoires in COVID-19. Study in general: T cells, B-cell-depleted T cells, or PBMCs supplied cDNA or gDNA.

Trimming pared 8 bases from V and 7 bases from J, leaving 14 bases between. This CDR3 is 13 amino acids long. Germline V gene data show CDR1 as ENHRY and CDR2 as SYGVKD. Original analysis: Amplification with reference gene primers provided the estimates of nucleated cell counts. Sequenced by immunoSEQ multiplex PCR; TCRdb stores in-frame clones only, minus some. V, J and clone size were drawn from that table, and D and trimming were deduced from the DNA. The table records 75,000 to 95,000 clones, 85% of them present only once. The chain couples TRBV10-3 to TRBJ1-4; D is unresolved. The TCR was taken from a man aged 45-65 years with acute or convalescent COVID-19. The sample consisted of peripheral blood. The CDR3 protein is CAISPGTAEKLFF. The CDR3 DNA reads as TGTGCCATCTCGCCGGGAACAGCTGAAAAACTGTTTTTT.